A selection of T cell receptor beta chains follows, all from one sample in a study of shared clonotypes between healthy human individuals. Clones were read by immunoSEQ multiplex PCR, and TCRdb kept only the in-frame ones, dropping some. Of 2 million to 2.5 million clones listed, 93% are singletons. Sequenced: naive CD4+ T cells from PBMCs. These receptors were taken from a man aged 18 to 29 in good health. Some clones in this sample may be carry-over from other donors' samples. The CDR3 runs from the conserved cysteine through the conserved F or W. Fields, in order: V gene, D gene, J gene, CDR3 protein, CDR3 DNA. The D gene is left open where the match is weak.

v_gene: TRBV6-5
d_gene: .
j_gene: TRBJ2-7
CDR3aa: CASSYQPREEQYF
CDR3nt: TGTGCCAGCAGTTACCAACCCCGGGAAGAGCAGTACTTC

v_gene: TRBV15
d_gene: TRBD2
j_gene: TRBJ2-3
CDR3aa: CATSSRLSGSGIDTQYF
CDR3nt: TGTGCCACCAGCAGCCGACTGAGCGGGAGCGGAATAGATACGCAGTATTTT

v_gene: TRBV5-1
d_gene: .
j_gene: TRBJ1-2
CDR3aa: CATKPVTSSYGYTF
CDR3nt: TGCGCCACCAAACCGGTGACAAGCTCATATGGCTACACCTTC

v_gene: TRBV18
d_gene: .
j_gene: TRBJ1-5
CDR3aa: CASSPLNNQPQHF
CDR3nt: TGTGCCAGCTCACCCCTTAACAATCAGCCCCAGCATTTT

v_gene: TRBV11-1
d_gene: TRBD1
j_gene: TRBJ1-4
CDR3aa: CASSPGQGREKLFF
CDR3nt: TGTGCCAGCAGCCCGGGACAGGGACGCGAAAAACTGTTTTTT

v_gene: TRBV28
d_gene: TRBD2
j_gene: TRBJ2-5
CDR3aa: CASSFRLATQYF
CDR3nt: TGTGCCAGCAGTTTCCGACTAGCGACCCAGTACTTC

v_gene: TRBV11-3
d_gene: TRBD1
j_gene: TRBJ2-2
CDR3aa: CASSWTGGITGELFF
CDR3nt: TGTGCCAGCAGCTGGACAGGGGGTATCACCGGGGAGCTGTTTTTT

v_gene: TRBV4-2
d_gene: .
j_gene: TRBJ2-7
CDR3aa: CASSQDSQLYEQYF
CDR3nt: TGTGCCAGCAGCCAAGACTCACAGCTATACGAGCAGTACTTC

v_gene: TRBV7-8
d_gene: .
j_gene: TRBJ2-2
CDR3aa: CASRPLAGELFF
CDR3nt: TGTGCCAGCAGGCCATTGGCTGGGGAGCTGTTTTTT

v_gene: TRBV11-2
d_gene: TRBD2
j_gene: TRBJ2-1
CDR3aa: CASRRLAGYNEQFF
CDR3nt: TGTGCCAGCAGACGACTAGCGGGGTACAATGAGCAGTTCTTC